Shown below are 28 T cell receptor beta chains from a single sample sequenced in a study of lymphopenia after photon versus proton radiotherapy. Libraries were prepared by immunoSEQ multiplex PCR; TCRdb keeps only in-frame clonotypes and omits some of them. The sample lists under 20,000 clones, 90% to 95% occurring once. The material sequenced was peripheral blood, taken from a patient treated with photon-based radiotherapy. The source is a man aged 55 to 70 with pancreatic cancer.

The rearrangement uses TRBV19 and TRBJ2-7; weak D call: TRBD1 (6 bases). Germline V lookup: CDR1 LNHDA, CDR2 SQIVND (reference sequence). The CDR3 spans 12 residues. Trimming pared 10 bases from V and 1 base from J, leaving 11 bases between. The chain's CDR3 is CATRGDSYEQYF. The DNA for the CDR3 is TGTGCCACCAGGGGAGATTCCTACGAGCAGTACTTC.

The chain combines TRBV11-3 with TRBJ2-1, with D possibly TRBD1 on 6 matching bases. The CDR3 consists of 11 residues. Germline loops: CDR1 SGHNT, CDR2 YENEEA. V was clipped by 5 bases and J by 11 bases, with 10 bases between them. CDR3 region: CASSLGTQQFF. The CDR3 DNA reads as TGTGCCAGCAGCCTCGGGACACAGCAGTTCTTC. Supplemented by reference TRBV11-3 and TRBJ2-1, the full variable domain reads EAGVVQSPRYKIIEKKQPVAFWCNPISGHNTLYWYLQNLGQGPELLIRYENEEAVDDSQLPKDRFSAERLKGVDSTLKIQPAELGDSAVYLCASSLGTQQFFGPGTRLTVL.

The rearrangement joins TRBV19 to TRBJ2-5; D may match TRBD1 or TRBD2 (5 bases each). V dropped 3 bases and J dropped 4 bases, with 18 bases sitting between them. Germline assignment: CDR1 LNHDA and CDR2 SQIVND (reference sequence). CDR3 length: 16 amino acids. In nucleotides, the CDR3 is TGTGCCAGTAGTATCTCCGTCCAGGTGGGACGAGAGACCCAGTACTTC. Its protein product is CASSISVQVGRETQYF. Full variable domain (remainder filled in from reference TRBV19 and TRBJ2-5): DGGITQSPKYLFRKEGQNVTLSCEQNLNHDAMYWYRQDPGQGLRLIYYSQIVNDFQKGDIAEGYSVSREKKESFPLTVTSAQKNPTAFYLCASSISVQVGRETQYFGPGTRLLVL.

V is TRBV6-6 and J is TRBJ1-1; TRBD1 matches at 7 bases. CDR3 size: 13 residues. J lost 0 bases, V lost 6 bases, and 1 base had no gene match. CDR1 is MNHNY, CDR2 SVGAGI, per germline (reference sequence). The CDR3, as DNA: TGTGCCAGCAGCGGGACAGTGAACACTGAAGCTTTCTTT. Residues: CASSGTVNTEAFF.

This clone turned up a few times. V gene TRBV5-1 combines with J gene TRBJ2-7; weak D call: TRBD2 (6 bases). The germline CDR1 and CDR2 sequences are SGHRS and YFSETQ. The CDR3 loop spans 16 amino acids. V was clipped by 0 bases and J by 2 bases, with 15 bases between them. The CDR3 spells CASSLAGEREAYEQYF. DNA for the CDR3: TGCGCCAGCAGCTTGGCCGGAGAAAGGGAGGCCTACGAGCAGTACTTC.

V usage is TRBV11-3 and J usage is TRBJ2-3, with 12 bases matching TRBD2. This CDR3 contains 18 residues. After removal of 5 bases from V and 2 bases from J, the junction contained 11 bases not matched to a gene. Looked up from germline, CDR1 is SGHNT and CDR2 is YENEEA. As DNA, the CDR3 is TGTGCCAGCAGCCTATCTAGGACTAGCGGGGAGGTCACAGATACGCAGTATTTT. Translated, it gives CASSLSRTSGEVTDTQYF.

This clone has just one count. This chain uses TRBV6-1 with TRBJ2-5; TRBD2 might be the D (5 bases). Germline lookup yields CDR1 MNHNS and CDR2 SASEGT. V lost 5 bases and J 5 bases, leaving 15 bases between the germline ends. This CDR3 has 14 amino acids. The CDR3 reads CASSTTIARETQYF. CDR3 DNA sequence: TGTGCCAGCAGTACAACTATAGCGCGGGAGACCCAGTACTTC.

The V gene is TRBV7-9, the J gene TRBJ2-4; 11 nucleotides match TRBD2. Trimming removed 5 bases from V and 7 bases from J; junction bases left unmatched: 13. Germline V CDR1 and CDR2: SEHNR, FQNEAQ (reference sequence). The CDR3 is 17 residues long. The CDR3 nucleotides are TGTGCCAGCAGCCCCTCGGGACTAGCGGTGGGAGGGAACATTCAGTACTTC. It translates to CASSPSGLAVGGNIQYF. The whole variable domain, filled in from reference TRBV7-9 and TRBJ2-4, reads DTGVSQNPRHKITKRGQNVTFRCDPISEHNRLYWYRQTLGQGPEFLTYFQNEAQLEKSRLLSDRFSAERPKGSFSTLEIQRTEQGDSAMYLCASSPSGLAVGGNIQYFGAGTRLSVL.

V and J are TRBV28 and TRBJ1-4; D is undetermined. This CDR3 contains 16 residues. Germline V lookup: CDR1 MDHEN, CDR2 SYDVKM. Trimming shortened V by 2 bases and J by 0 bases, and 10 bases separated the two germline ends. CDR3 nucleotides: TGTGCCAGCAGTTTACCTGGGAGTGCAACTAATGAAAAACTGTTTTTT. Translated, it gives CASSLPGSATNEKLFF.

The chain couples TRBV6-6 to TRBJ2-3; TRBD2 matches 7 bases. This CDR3 is built from 14 residues. The junction had 7 bases not matched to a gene; V was cut back by 4 bases and J by 6 bases. The germline V gene has CDR1 MNHNY and CDR2 SVGAGI (reference sequence). The chain's CDR3 is CASSSGGGSDTQYF. The CDR3 DNA reads as TGTGCCAGCAGTTCGGGCGGGGGATCGGATACGCAGTATTTT.

The chain carries TRBV27 and TRBJ1-2; a possible D gene is TRBD1 (5 bases). V lost 4 bases, J lost 7 bases, and 19 bases lay in between. CDR3 size: 15 residues. The germline V gene encodes CDR1 MNHEY and CDR2 SMNVEV (reference sequence). The CDR3 loop is CASSSGDSLDGGYTF. Written as DNA, the CDR3 is TGTGCCAGCAGTTCGGGTGACAGCCTAGATGGTGGCTACACCTTC.

The J gene is TRBJ1-6, the V gene TRBV2; 8 nucleotides align to TRBD1. The CDR3 covers 16 residues. Germline V gene lookup returns CDR1 SNHLY and CDR2 FYNNEI. The J segment lost 6 bases and the V segment lost 7 bases, leaving 11 bases of the junction unmatched. The DNA for the CDR3 is TGTGCCAGCAAATTCGGGACAGGCTACGGTAATTCACCCCTCCACTTT. It yields the protein CASKFGTGYGNSPLHF.

V gene TRBV10-2 combines with J gene TRBJ2-2; D remains ambiguous. This CDR3 is built from 12 residues. Trimming removed 5 bases at V and 1 base at J, with 2 bases between. From germline, CDR1 is WSHSY and CDR2 SAAADI. The CDR3 loop is CASSRNTGELFF. As DNA, the CDR3 is TGCGCCAGCAGTAGGAACACCGGGGAGCTGTTTTTT.

The V call is TRBV2, the J call TRBJ1-1, with TRBD1 as a possible D gene (5 bases). Trimming cost V 11 bases and J 0 bases, with 10 bases left between them. The CDR3 sequence is 12 residues long. Germline V CDR1 and CDR2: SNHLY, FYNNEI. Here the CDR3 reads CAGQGVNTEAFF. The CDR3 bases are TGTGCCGGCCAGGGAGTGAACACTGAAGCTTTCTTT.

This chain links TRBV18 with TRBJ2-7; the match to TRBD2 covers 8 bases. Looked up from germline, CDR1 is KGHSH and CDR2 is LQKENI. V shed 6 bases and J 2 bases; nucleotides not matched to a gene: 12. The CDR3 contains 16 residues. The CDR3 region has the DNA TGTGCCAGCTCGCCCCGAGGGCTAGCGGGTCCCTACGAGCAGTACTTC. Amino acids: CASSPRGLAGPYEQYF. The full variable domain, in which reference TRBV18 and TRBJ2-7 provide the parts outside the CDR3, is NAGVMQNPRHLVRRRGQEARLRCSPMKGHSHVYWYRQLPEEGLKFMVYLQKENIIDESGMPKERFSAEFPKEGPSILRIQQVVRGDSAAYFCASSPRGLAGPYEQYFGPGTRLTVT.

This clone was found once. The chain carries TRBV27 and TRBJ2-7; 7 positions match TRBD1. In germline, CDR1 is MNHEY, CDR2 SMNVEV (reference sequence). The CDR3 has 16 residues. V trimming: 7 bases; J trimming: 2 bases; junction bases outside the gene matches: 14. CDR3 residues: CASTYKPTGPPYEQYF. CDR3 DNA sequence: TGTGCCAGCACCTATAAACCGACAGGGCCACCCTACGAGCAGTACTTC.

The V and J genes are TRBV4-2 and TRBJ2-3; a possible D gene is TRBD2 (6 bases). Germline V gene data show CDR1 as LGHNA and CDR2 as YNFKEQ. V lost 5 bases, J lost 4 bases, and 22 bases lay in between. The CDR3 extends over 17 amino acids. CDR3: CASSKTRTGLRADTQYF. The CDR3 DNA is TGTGCCAGCAGCAAGACCCGCACGGGACTGCGAGCAGATACGCAGTATTTT.

In this sample, this clone turned up a few times. This chain connects TRBV7-9 to TRBJ2-3, with a possible D match to TRBD2 (6 bases). The CDR3 is made up of 15 amino acids. From germline, CDR1 is SEHNR and CDR2 FQNEAQ (reference sequence). With 1 base removed from V and 1 base from J, the gap between germline ends came to 9 bases. The DNA of the CDR3 is TGTGCCAGCAGCTTAGTAACGGGGGGCACAGATACGCAGTATTTT. Translation gives CASSLVTGGTDTQYF.

The chain recombines TRBV10-1 with TRBJ2-3; 7 positions match TRBD2. Germline assignment: CDR1 WNHNN and CDR2 SYGVQD (reference sequence). V lost 7 bases to trimming and J lost 0 bases; unmatched junction nucleotides: 4. CDR3 length equals 14 residues. As DNA, the CDR3 is TGCGCCAGCAATAGCGGGCCAAGCACAGATACGCAGTATTTT. This sequence encodes CASNSGPSTDTQYF.

The chain couples TRBV5-4 to TRBJ2-1; the match to TRBD2 covers 8 bases. The CDR3 length is 18 residues. J gave up 1 base and V 0 bases, and 9 bases lay outside the gene matches. Per the germline V gene, CDR1 is SGHNT and CDR2 is YYREEE (reference sequence). The CDR3 DNA reads TGTGCCAGCAGCTTGGCCGCGACTAGCGCTCCATCCTACAATGAGCAGTTCTTC. Its protein product is CASSLAATSAPSYNEQFF. The full variable domain, in which reference TRBV5-4 and TRBJ2-1 provide the parts outside the CDR3, is ETGVTQSPTHLIKTRGQQVTLRCSSQSGHNTVSWYQQALGQGPQFIFQYYREEENGRGNFPPRFSGLQFPNYSSELNVNALELDDSALYLCASSLAATSAPSYNEQFFGPGTRLTVL.

V usage is TRBV5-1 and J usage is TRBJ1-2, with a tentative D call TRBD1 (6 bases). CDR1 SGHRS and CDR2 YFSETQ come from the germline V gene. The CDR3 extends over 13 amino acids. The V end was cut by 5 bases, the J end by 4 bases, with 12 bases between. DNA for the CDR3: TGCGCCAGCAGTTCAGGGGACCCCTATGGCTACACCTTC. Its protein product is CASSSGDPYGYTF. The entire variable domain, with the rest obtained from reference TRBV5-1 and TRBJ1-2, is as follows: KAGVTQTPRYLIKTRGQQVTLSCSPISGHRSVSWYQQTPGQGLQFLFEYFSETQRNKGNFPGRFSGRQFSNSRSEMNVSTLELGDSALYLCASSSGDPYGYTFGSGTRLTVV.

The V call is TRBV29-1, the J call TRBJ1-1; 8 bases line up with TRBD1. V was clipped by 3 bases and J by 4 bases; unmatched bases: 4. This CDR3 comprises 13 residues. Looked up from germline, CDR1 is SQVTM and CDR2 is ANQGSEA. CDR3 sequence reads: CSVDLDRATEAFF. The CDR3 DNA is TGCAGCGTTGACCTGGACAGGGCCACTGAAGCTTTCTTT.

Comment on this clone: A read error may produce the germline difference seen at one junction end. The chain couples TRBV6-5 to TRBJ1-4; no definite D call. Germline loops: CDR1 MNHEY, CDR2 SVGAGI. The CDR3 contains 15 residues. Here the CDR3 reads CASISKGRPKEKLFF. The CDR3 DNA follows: TGTGCCAGCATCAGTAAAGGGAGGCCTAAGGAAAAACTGTTTTTT.

The CDR3 region is CASSLRGGTQPQHF. CDR3 nucleotides: TGTGCCAGCAGCTTAAGGGGGGGGACTCAGCCCCAGCATTTT. The genes are TRBV11-2 and TRBJ1-5, with D possibly TRBD1 on 6 matching bases. The CDR3 runs to 14 residues. Looked up from germline, CDR1 is SGHAT and CDR2 is FQNNGV. Trimming left V 2 bases short and J 6 bases short, with 11 bases between.

V usage is TRBV6-1 and J usage is TRBJ2-3; tentative D call: TRBD1 (5 bases). Germline-derived CDR1 and CDR2 are MNHNS and SASEGT. This CDR3 has 15 amino acids. V lost 3 bases to trimming and J lost 3 bases, with 13 bases between them. Here the CDR3 reads CASSDYAGRTDTQYF. The CDR3 DNA follows: TGTGCCAGCAGTGACTATGCAGGGCGGACAGATACGCAGTATTTT.

This chain uses TRBV5-4 with TRBJ2-4; D is uncertain. Germline assignment: CDR1 SGHNT and CDR2 YYREEE (reference sequence). The length of the CDR3 is 16 residues. The V gene lost 0 bases and the J gene lost 0 bases, with 10 bases spanning the gap. The CDR3 reads CASSLEGNRAKNIQYF. The CDR3 DNA reads TGTGCCAGCAGCTTGGAAGGGAATCGAGCCAAAAACATTCAGTACTTC.

This chain connects TRBV9 to TRBJ1-3; D call uncertain. Looked up from germline, CDR1 is SGDLS and CDR2 is YYNGEE. V dropped 2 bases and J dropped 0 bases, with 9 bases sitting between them. CDR3 length: 15 residues. The CDR3 here is CASSVDHSSGNTIYF. CDR3 sequence (DNA): TGTGCCAGCAGCGTTGACCACAGCTCTGGAAACACCATATATTTT.

The chain recombines TRBV29-1 with TRBJ1-2; unclear D gene. The germline V and J ends were trimmed by 0 bases and 4 bases, with 12 bases remaining between them. Germline CDR1 and CDR2: SQVTM and ANQGSEA. CDR3 length: 14 residues. DNA for the CDR3: TGCAGCGTTGAAGAGGACGAAGGAATCTATGGCTACACCTTC. Amino acid sequence: CSVEEDEGIYGYTF.